This T cell receptor beta chain stems from a study of blood T cell repertoires in COVID-19. Looking at the study overall: Acute and convalescent COVID-19 samples came from the United States, Italy and Spain. The analysed material was cDNA or gDNA that came from T cells, B-cell-depleted T cells, or PBMCs.

Trimming at V came to 3 bases and at J to 7 bases, leaving 12 bases not matched to a gene. CDR3 length: 16 residues. The V gene's germline CDR1 is LGHNA and CDR2 YSLEER. As handled by the study authors: How many nucleated cells were present was estimated from reference gene primer amplification. Sequenced by immunoSEQ multiplex PCR; TCRdb stores in-frame clones only, minus some. The V and J calls and the clone size are those of that table, but D and trimming were determined from the DNA. The repertoire has approximately 310,000 clones, around 87% of them found once; the top ten carry around 7.8%. This chain uses TRBV4-3 with TRBJ2-1, with 7 bases lining up with TRBD2. Sequenced material: peripheral blood. The origin of this receptor is a woman in her forties or fifties who had recovered from COVID-19. The CDR3 bases are TGCGCCAGCAGCCAGCAGGCTCTAGCGGTACGAAATGAGCAGTTCTTC. This encodes CASSQQALAVRNEQFF.